These T cell receptor beta chains were read from a single sample in a study of T cell responses to AZD1222 COVID-19 vaccine. The table came from immunoSEQ multiplex PCR; TCRdb's copy has only in-frame clones and leaves some out. Of about 110,000 clones listed, around 90% were seen once; the top ten hold less than 8%. Specimen: peripheral blood, collected on day 0 of AZD1222 vaccination. The receptors were gathered from an adult in good health. Each CDR3 is given with its conserved first and last residue. A D gene is named only where the DNA matches it firmly. Rows may omit the clone size; those that give it use once, few, many or a size class.

d_gene	abundance	j_gene	v_gene	CDR3nt	CDR3aa
NA	NA	TRBJ1-2	TRBV27	TGTGCCAGCAGTAAGGGGGGACTGTCGATCTATGGCTACACCTTC	CASSKGGLSIYGYTF
NA	NA	TRBJ1-2	TRBV30	TGTGCCTGGAGTATTAGGGGCTATGGCTACACCTTC	CAWSIRGYGYTF
TRBD1	few	TRBJ1-5	TRBV27	TGTGCCAGCAGTTCGGACAGGGGGTTTCAGCCCCAGCATTTT	CASSSDRGFQPQHF
NA	NA	TRBJ1-4	TRBV28	TGTGCCAGCAGTTTTAGGACTAATGAAAAACTGTTTTTT	CASSFRTNEKLFF
NA	NA	TRBJ1-5	TRBV6-5	TGTGCCAGCAGCCTCGACAGCAATCAGCCCCAGCATTTT	CASSLDSNQPQHF
NA	once	TRBJ2-2	TRBV7-3	TGTGCCAGCAGGCCCCCAGGGGGGGCACCGACCGGGGAGCTGTTTTTT	CASRPPGGAPTGELFF
TRBD1	NA	TRBJ1-2	TRBV6-1	TGTGCCAGCAGTGACACAGGGACAGGGGCTACCCCTAACTATGGCTACACCTTC	CASSDTGTGATPNYGYTF
NA	NA	TRBJ2-1	TRBV7-2	TGTGCCAGCAGGGGACCGGGAAGCGGTTTTTACAATGAGCAGTTCTTC	CASRGPGSGFYNEQFF
NA	NA	TRBJ2-7	TRBV4-3	TGCGCCAGCAGCCAAGGTGGCGGAAGAAGCTCCTACGAGCAGTACTTC	CASSQGGGRSSYEQYF
TRBD1	NA	TRBJ1-4	TRBV24-1	TGTGCCACCAGTGACGGCAGGGGGGGTAATGAAAAACTGTTTTTT	CATSDGRGGNEKLFF
NA	NA	TRBJ2-5	TRBV12-3/TRBV12-4	TGTGCCAGCAGCATGACCATTCAAGAGACCCAGTACTTC	CASSMTIQETQYF
NA	NA	TRBJ2-2	TRBV11-1	TGTGCCAGCAGCTTATCGGGCGCCGGGGAGCTGTTTTTT	CASSLSGAGELFF
TRBD1	few	TRBJ1-2	TRBV7-9	TGTGCCAGCAGCTGGGGACAGCTCTATGGCTACACCTTC	CASSWGQLYGYTF
TRBD1	NA	TRBJ2-1	TRBV5-1	TGCGCCAGCAGTATTCAGGGGGCGGTGAATGAGCAGTTCTTC	CASSIQGAVNEQFF
NA	NA	TRBJ1-1	TRBV7-2	TGTGCCAGCAGCTTGGCAGACCTAGGTCTAGAAGCTTTCTTT	CASSLADLGLEAFF
TRBD1	NA	TRBJ1-6	TRBV25-1	TGTGCCAGCAGTGACCCGAGGCTACAGGGGAGCTCACCCCTCCACTTT	CASSDPRLQGSSPLHF
NA	once	TRBJ1-1	TRBV5-1	TGCGCCAGCAGCTTAAGCTTAGTAGCTGACACTGAAGCTTTCTTT	CASSLSLVADTEAFF
NA	NA	TRBJ1-6	TRBV28	TGTGCCAGCAACGTACAGGGAGTAAATTCACCCCTCCACTTT	CASNVQGVNSPLHF
NA	NA	TRBJ2-1	TRBV7-9	TGTGCCAGCAGCTTAGGATCCAGGAGCTCCTACAATGAGCAGTTCTTC	CASSLGSRSSYNEQFF
NA	NA	TRBJ1-2	TRBV7-8	TGTGCCAGCAGCTGGGAAGATGAGGGCTACACCTTC	CASSWEDEGYTF
NA	once	TRBJ1-5	TRBV11-2	TGTGCCAGCAGCGGCACAGAAAATGGGCCCCAGCATTTT	CASSGTENGPQHF
TRBD1	NA	TRBJ2-7	TRBV7-3	TGTGCCAGCAGCCTAGCAGAGGGACAGTCCTACGAGCAGTACTTC	CASSLAEGQSYEQYF
TRBD2	NA	TRBJ2-1	TRBV7-8	TGTGCCAGCAGCAAGGGAGGGATCGGCAATGAGCAGTTCTTC	CASSKGGIGNEQFF
NA	NA	TRBJ2-7	TRBV9	TGTGCCAGCAGCAAAACGGCGGGCAGAGACGGAGAGGGCGAGCAGTACTTC	CASSKTAGRDGEGEQYF
NA	few	TRBJ2-2	TRBV2	TGTGCCAGCAGGGGAGGGACATACACCGGGGAGCTGTTTTTT	CASRGGTYTGELFF
TRBD1	NA	TRBJ1-2	TRBV9	TGTGCCAGCAGCGTCAGTTACTCCCCTTTAGGACAGGGGTACACCTTC	CASSVSYSPLGQGYTF